These 10 T cell receptor beta chains share one sample of origin, sequenced in a study of beta chain features in type 1 diabetes. Whole-study results and caveats: For Type 1 diabetes patients, all four CD4+ subsets carried TCRB CDR3s that were moderately but significantly shorter.

These receptors are not linked to any known antigen. Every isolated RNA sample was fully reverse transcribed, so sequencing captured expressed TCRB transcripts. Measured with immunoSEQ multiplex PCR; TCRdb has only the in-frame clones, and not every one. The sample lists approximately 250,000 clones, about 23% occurring once. Sequenced sample: naive CD4+ T cells from blood. The source is a woman between 25 and 40 years old with type 1 diabetes.

This sequence joins TRBV15 and TRBJ2-1, with 8 bases identical to TRBD2. This CDR3 has 15 amino acids. Germline lookup yields CDR1 LNHNV and CDR2 YYDKDF (reference sequence). Trimming cost V 1 base and J 9 bases; bases outside gene matches: 8. CDR3 coding DNA: TGTGCCACCAGCAGAGCGAGCGGGAGTTGGGTTGAGCAGTTCTTC. This encodes CATSRASGSWVEQFF.

The V call is TRBV30, the J call TRBJ1-1, with no clear D. Germline V gene data show CDR1 as GTSNPN and CDR2 as SVGIG (reference sequence). The CDR3 covers 12 residues. Trimming removed 4 bases at V and 4 bases at J, with 10 bases between. CDR3 nucleotide sequence: TGTGCCTGGACTCCGACACTCACTGAAGCTTTCTTT. Translating gives CAWTPTLTEAFF.

The chain recombines TRBV11-2 with TRBJ2-7; 10 bases line up with TRBD1. V gave up 5 bases and J gave up 5 bases; unmatched junction bases: 9. The CDR3 has 15 residues. The germline V gene encodes CDR1 SGHAT and CDR2 FQNNGV. CDR3 nucleotide sequence: TGTGCCAGCAGCCACACATCCGGGACAGGGGACGAGCAGTACTTC. It codes for CASSHTSGTGDEQYF. Full variable domain (missing parts from reference TRBV11-2 and TRBJ2-7): EAGVAQSPRYKIIEKRQSVAFWCNPISGHATLYWYQQILGQGPKLLIQFQNNGVVDDSQLPKDRFSAERLKGVDSTLKIQPAKLEDSAVYLCASSHTSGTGDEQYFGPGTRLTVT.

This clone has a handful of counts. This chain joins TRBV29-1 and TRBJ2-2; D is unclear. Trimming left V 3 bases short and J 6 bases short, with 11 bases between. Germline CDR1 reads SQVTM; CDR2 reads ANQGSEA. This CDR3 is built from 13 residues. CDR3 in DNA: TGCAGCGTTGAGGAAAAAAGCGCCGGGGAGCTGTTTTTT. It specifies CSVEEKSAGELFF.

This clone was counted only a few times. Other DNA variants within this sample encode the same CDR3. The chain links TRBV25-1 to TRBJ1-2; TRBD1 might be the D (6 bases). Germline CDR1 reads MGHDK; CDR2 reads SYGVNS. Between the trimmed V and J ends, which lost 3 bases and 3 bases, there was a span of 8 bases. The CDR3 contains 13 residues. CDR3 residues: CASSEDSYYGYTF. The CDR3 DNA is TGTGCCAGCAGTGAGGACAGCTACTATGGCTACACCTTC.

The sample holds a few counts of this clone. This rearrangement joins TRBV4-1 to TRBJ1-5; no firm D call. The CDR3 is 13 amino acids. From germline, CDR1 is MGHRA and CDR2 YSYEKL. The V and J ends lost 0 bases and 3 bases respectively, with 3 bases between them. The CDR3 protein is CASSQDFNQPQHF. CDR3 sequence (DNA): TGCGCCAGCAGCCAAGACTTCAATCAGCCCCAGCATTTT.

This rearrangement joins TRBV25-1 to TRBJ2-1; 13 bases agree with TRBD2. CDR3 length: 15 amino acids. Unmatched junction bases numbered 3, after V lost 2 bases and J lost 8 bases. Germline CDR1 and CDR2: MGHDK and SYGVNS. DNA for the CDR3: TGTGCCAGCAGTGAACGGGGACTAGCGGGGTATGAGCAGTTCTTC. Amino acid sequence: CASSERGLAGYEQFF.

This clone has only a few counts. The chain combines TRBV29-1 with TRBJ2-5, with 11 bases aligning to TRBD1. The V gene's germline CDR1 is SQVTM and CDR2 ANQGSEA. Germline trimming cut 4 bases from V and 5 bases from J; bases unmatched to any gene: 6. This CDR3 spans 14 amino acids. The CDR3 protein is CSVGRTGGRETQYF. The DNA of the CDR3 is TGCAGCGTTGGGAGGACAGGGGGCAGGGAGACCCAGTACTTC.

This clone has more than one count but fewer than ten. This rearrangement joins TRBV10-3 to TRBJ2-3; the match to TRBD1 covers 8 bases. The length of the CDR3 is 15 residues. CDR1 and CDR2 from the germline V gene are ENHRY and SYGVKD. The V gene end was trimmed by 6 bases and the J gene end by 5 bases; junction bases not matched to a gene: 10. The CDR3 here is CAISQETGAGDTQYF. The CDR3 DNA follows: TGTGCCATCAGCCAAGAGACAGGGGCTGGAGATACGCAGTATTTT.

This clone has a handful of counts. The V gene is TRBV11-1, the J gene TRBJ2-7, with a weak D call TRBD2 (5 bases). V lost 2 bases and J lost 2, with 13 bases in between. Germline V CDR1 and CDR2: SGHAT, FQDESV (reference sequence). There are 15 residues in the CDR3. The CDR3 DNA reads TGTGCCAGCAGCTTAAAGAAGGTAGCGCCCTACGAGCAGTACTTC. This translates into CASSLKKVAPYEQYF.